This passage covers 8 T cell receptor beta chains from one sample sequenced in a study of blood T cell repertoires in COVID-19. Assay used: immunoSEQ multiplex PCR; TCRdb lists only in-frame clones, some missing. The table includes 150,000 to 200,000 clones, 81% detected once. Sequenced material: peripheral blood. These receptors all come from a woman older than 75 with COVID-19, enrolled during active disease.

The chain links TRBV5-6 to TRBJ2-3; D ambiguous. The CDR3 has 13 amino acids. Germline CDR1 SGHDT, CDR2 YYEEEE. Deletions cut 1 base from V and 2 bases from J, with 5 bases between. The CDR3 protein is CASSLRVTDTQYF. For the CDR3, the DNA is TGTGCCAGCAGCTTGAGAGTCACAGATACGCAGTATTTT.

This chain connects TRBV5-6 to TRBJ1-3; 10 nucleotides match TRBD1. The junction had 8 bases not matched to a gene; V was cut back by 4 bases and J by 4 bases. The germline gives CDR1 SGHDT, CDR2 YYEEEE. This CDR3 region has 16 residues. The CDR3, as DNA: TGTGCCAGCAGCCGGACCGGGACAGGGGTAGGAAACACCATATATTTT. This translates into CASSRTGTGVGNTIYF.

The CDR3 coding sequence is TGTGCCAGCTCCAATCCGGGACATGTCTACGAGCAGTACTTC. Its translation: CASSNPGHVYEQYF. V usage is TRBV11-3 and J usage is TRBJ2-7, with D possibly TRBD1 on 6 matching bases. With 8 bases removed from V and 3 bases from J, the gap between germline ends came to 17 bases. Germline lookup yields CDR1 SGHNT and CDR2 YENEEA. This CDR3 spans 14 amino acids.

This clone has more than one count but fewer than ten. This chain joins TRBV7-9 and TRBJ2-3; 9 bases are shared with TRBD1. The length of the CDR3 is 17 residues. The V and J ends lost 2 bases and 3 bases, in that order; junction bases with no gene match: 9. Germline CDR1 reads SEHNR; CDR2 reads FQNEAQ (reference sequence). CDR3 DNA sequence: TGTGCCAGCAGCTTACTATCGACAGGGGGAGGGACAGATACGCAGTATTTT. Its protein product is CASSLLSTGGGTDTQYF.

This sequence joins TRBV7-2 and TRBJ2-5, with D maybe TRBD2 (6 bases). CDR3 length equals 15 residues. The V and J ends lost 6 bases and 5 bases respectively, with 19 bases between them. Germline values: CDR1 SGHTA, CDR2 FQGNSA. CDR3: CASSPIRLGRETQYF. The CDR3 nucleotides read TGTGCCAGCAGTCCCATTCGTCTGGGGAGGGAGACCCAGTACTTC. The complete variable domain, with remaining parts taken from reference TRBV7-2 and TRBJ2-5, reads GAGVSQSPSNKVTEKGKDVELRCDPISGHTALYWYRQSLGQGLEFLIYFQGNSAPDKSGLPSDRFSAERTGGSVSTLTIQRTQQEDSAVYLCASSPIRLGRETQYFGPGTRLLVL.

The chain combines TRBV6-5 with TRBJ1-5; the D is unclear. CDR1 and CDR2 from the germline V gene are MNHEY and SVGAGI. V was shortened by 2 bases and J by 6 bases, with 2 bases between the two germline ends. CDR3 size: 11 residues. This CDR3 is CASSYRQPQHF. The CDR3, as DNA: TGTGCCAGCAGTTACCGTCAGCCCCAGCATTTT.

The chain combines TRBV6-5 with TRBJ1-2; 7 bases map to TRBD1. V trimming: 6 bases; J trimming: 4 bases; junction bases outside the gene matches: 2. Germline values: CDR1 MNHEY, CDR2 SVGAGI. The CDR3 consists of 12 residues. CDR3 loop: CASSRQGYGYTF. The CDR3 coding sequence is TGTGCCAGCAGCCGACAGGGCTATGGCTACACCTTC.

The V and J genes are TRBV7-9 and TRBJ2-7; D gene unclear. Germline CDR1 SEHNR, CDR2 FQNEAQ (reference sequence). This CDR3 has 12 residues. Trimming cost V 4 bases and J 9 bases, with 13 bases left between them. This CDR3 is CASSSELTGQYF. In DNA, the CDR3 is TGTGCCAGCAGCTCGGAGTTGACCGGGCAGTACTTC.